Described below is a single TCR beta chain sequence and its context. This clonotype has only one observation. Its antigen is unknown. Base qualities are not provided; no much larger clone lies one nucleotide away. According to the germline V gene, CDR1 reads MNHEY and CDR2 reads SVGAGI. The CDR3, from cysteine to phenylalanine, totals 17 residues. The read is trimmed to its CDR3 DNA, 51 bases read in frame from base 1. These data belong to a study of post-analysis software for immune sequencing data (dated by TCRdb to between 2014 and 2017). Background on the whole study: Relapsing-remitting, secondary progressive and progressive-relapsing multiple sclerosis were recorded as disease courses, and subtype annotation was lacking for some patients. Patient repertoires were compared against 11 to 12 previously published healthy control repertoires from donors aged about 6 to 27 years. A subset of samples was prepared in parallel using single-end sample barcoding, then pooled and co-amplified after Illumina adapter ligation.

Library preparation was by PCR. Sequencing was performed on an Illumina HiSeq 2500. To reduce PCR and sequencing biases, unique molecular identifiers were incorporated into the TCR beta cDNA libraries. Roughly 0.5 million cDNA molecules were obtained per 1 to 10 million input T cells, so each molecule approximated one T cell. The patient libraries were prepared and sequenced with the same protocol used for the earlier healthy control dataset. Samples belonging to the same batch were prepared together, multiplexed and sequenced on a shared HiSeq lane. The study's processing was this. Raw barcoded reads were processed with MIGEC, discarding single-read molecular identifier groups before consensus assembly and CDR3 extraction. Clonotype tables were post-analysed with VDJtools, and diversity was normalized by down-sampling all datasets to the smallest sample size. Repertoire overlap clustering matched CDR3 amino acid but not nucleotide sequences to correct batch-related cross-sample contamination. TCRdb reran the public reads through fastp at Q25 and MiXCR, keeping productive beta chains. Rows are combined by CDR3 protein, so each entry shows the most common genes and DNA. TCRdb assigned the V and J calls; the authors' analysis was not used. In all, the sample holds 800,000 to 950,000 distinct CDR3 sequences, and around 50% of those were seen once. The ten largest clones take up under 6% of the sample.

TCR beta repertoires were profiled from peripheral blood of roughly 13 young patients with multiple sclerosis to demonstrate the VDJtools post-analysis software. The multiple sclerosis patients were children and adolescents ranging in age from roughly 6 to 15 years. Broad study findings and their caveats: Significantly higher frequencies in patients than in controls were found for roughly 5 TRBV segments, including TRBV5-6, TRBV5-1 and TRBV20-1. Compared with controls, multiple sclerosis patients had significantly lower normalized Chao1 diversity, a finding suggesting substantial peripheral T-cell clonal expansion. The control group was slightly older than the multiple sclerosis patient group. Strong co-clustering of samples prepared in the same batch was shown by direct clustering with F measure, prompting a batch-effect correction.

The chain couples TRBV6-5 to TRBJ2-7; 11 junctional bases match TRBD2. The J call could be wrong; TRBJ2-4 is a better fit for the DNA end. Sequencing input: blood. This TCR came from a girl aged 10 to 17 with multiple sclerosis. The nucleotides are TGTGCCAGCAGTTACCTGGGTAGCGGGAGGGACCGGAACATTCAGTACTTC. Its translation is CASSYLGSGRDRNIQYF.